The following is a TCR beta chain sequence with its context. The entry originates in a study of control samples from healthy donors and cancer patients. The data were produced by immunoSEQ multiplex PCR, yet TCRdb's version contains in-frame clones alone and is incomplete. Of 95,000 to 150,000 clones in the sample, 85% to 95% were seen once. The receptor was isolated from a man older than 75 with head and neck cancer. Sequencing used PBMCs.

The chain's CDR3 is CASSLPKGGPSETQYF. As DNA, the CDR3 is TGTGCCAGCTCACTTCCTAAGGGAGGACCCAGCGAGACCCAGTACTTC. This chain joins TRBV18 and TRBJ2-5, with TRBD2 as a possible D gene (6 bases). CDR3 length equals 16 residues. Per the germline V gene, CDR1 is KGHSH and CDR2 is LQKENI. V was cut by 4 bases and J by 5 bases, with 20 bases left in between.